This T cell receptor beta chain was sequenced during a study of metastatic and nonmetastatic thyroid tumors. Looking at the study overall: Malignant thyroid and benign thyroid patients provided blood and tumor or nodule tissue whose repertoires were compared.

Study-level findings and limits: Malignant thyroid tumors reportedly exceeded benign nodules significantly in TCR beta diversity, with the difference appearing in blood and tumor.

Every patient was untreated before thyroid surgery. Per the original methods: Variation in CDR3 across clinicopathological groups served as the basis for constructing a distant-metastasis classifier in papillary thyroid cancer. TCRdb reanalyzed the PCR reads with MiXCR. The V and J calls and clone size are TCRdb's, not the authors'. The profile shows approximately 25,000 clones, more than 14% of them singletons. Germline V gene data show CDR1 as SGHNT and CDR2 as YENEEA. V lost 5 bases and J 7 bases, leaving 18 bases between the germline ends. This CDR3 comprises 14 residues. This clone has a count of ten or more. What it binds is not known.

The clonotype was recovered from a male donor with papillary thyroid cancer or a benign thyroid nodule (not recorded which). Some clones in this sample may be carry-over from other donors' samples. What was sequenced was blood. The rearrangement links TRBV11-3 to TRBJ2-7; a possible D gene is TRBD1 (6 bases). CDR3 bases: TGTGCCAGCAGCGGAAGGGACACCTCGGGTGAGCAGTACTTC. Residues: CASSGRDTSGEQYF.